A single sample is the source of the 17 T cell receptor beta chains below, sequenced in a study of T cell repertoires in cytomegalovirus infection. Each CDR3 protein gets one entry after TCRdb re-called the reads with MiXCR. The profile shows 450,000 to 600,000 distinct CDR3 sequences, over 9% of them singletons. The sample comprised PBMCs. These receptors were taken from a human donor in good health (CMV status not recorded). Some clones in this sample may be carry-over from other donors' samples.

This clonotype was counted ten times or more. The chain joins TRBV2 to TRBJ2-7; 9 positions match TRBD1. The CDR3 covers 14 residues. Germline V gene sequence: CDR1 SNHLY, CDR2 FYNNEI. Trimming at V came to 6 bases and at J to 2 bases, leaving 5 bases not matched to a gene. The CDR3 spells CASRATGGAYEQYF. The CDR3 DNA sequence: TGTGCCAGCAGGGCGACAGGGGGGGCCTACGAGCAGTACTTC.

There are many counts of this clonotype. The CDR3 region has the DNA TGTGCCAGTAGAGGACTAGCGAGCGAGCAGTTCTTC. Amino acid sequence: CASRGLASEQFF. This chain uses TRBV19 with TRBJ2-1; 9 bases align to TRBD2. Germline V gene data show CDR1 as LNHDA and CDR2 as SQIVND (reference sequence). The length of the CDR3 is 12 residues. The V gene end was trimmed by 6 bases and the J gene end by 10 bases; junction bases not matched to a gene: 4.

The chain uses TRBV20-1 and TRBJ2-1; 9 bases are a match to TRBD2. CDR3 size: 16 residues. With 1 base clipped from V and 1 base from J, the junction kept 5 bases outside the gene matches. Germline loops: CDR1 DFQATT, CDR2 SNEGSKA (reference sequence). CDR3 amino acids: CSARARAGGSYNEQFF. The CDR3 region has the DNA TGCAGTGCTAGAGCTAGAGCGGGAGGTTCCTACAATGAGCAGTTCTTC.

This clonotype came up many times. A much more abundant neighbour one base away suggests this may be a read error. The J gene is TRBJ2-6, the V gene TRBV9; D call uncertain. From germline, CDR1 is SGDLS and CDR2 YYNGEE. The CDR3 consists of 14 residues. V was clipped by 3 bases and J by 0 bases, with 4 bases between them. The CDR3 DNA reads as TGTGCCAGCAGCGCGAGCTCTGGGGCCAACGTCCTGACTTTC. As protein: CASSASSGANVLTF.

This clonotype has a count of ten or more. The V gene is TRBV2, the J gene TRBJ2-5; D ambiguous. The germline CDR1 and CDR2 sequences are SNHLY and FYNNEI. Trimming stripped 4 bases from V and 5 bases from J, with 11 bases between. CDR3 size: 13 residues. The CDR3 reads CASSVYWMETQYF. CDR3 sequence (DNA): TGTGCCAGCAGTGTGTATTGGATGGAGACCCAGTACTTC. Full variable domain (missing parts from reference TRBV2 and TRBJ2-5): EPEVTQTPSHQVTQMGQEVILRCVPISNHLYFYWYRQILGQKVEFLVSFYNNEISEKSEIFDDQFSVERPDGSNFTLKIRSTKLEDSAMYFCASSVYWMETQYFGPGTRLLVL.

This clonotype was seen ten or more times. The chain joins TRBV7-2 to TRBJ1-4, with 8 bases fitting TRBD1. The germline V gene encodes CDR1 SGHTA and CDR2 FQGNSA. This CDR3 is 14 amino acids long. The V gene end was trimmed by 5 bases and the J gene end by 4 bases; junction bases not matched to a gene: 3. The CDR3 region is CASSVGQGNEKLFF. As DNA, the CDR3 is TGTGCCAGCAGCGTAGGACAGGGTAATGAAAAACTGTTTTTT.

This clonotype was detected only a few times. This chain connects TRBV5-6 to TRBJ2-3; 7 bases fit TRBD2. The ends lost 8 bases at V and 1 base at J; junction bases unmatched: 4. The length of the CDR3 is 13 residues. Germline V gene lookup returns CDR1 SGHDT and CDR2 YYEEEE. The CDR3 DNA is TGTGCCAGTAGCGGGTTGGGCACAGATACGCAGTATTTT. It specifies CASSGLGTDTQYF.

This sequence joins TRBV12-3 or TRBV12-4 and TRBJ2-3; 13 positions match TRBD2. This CDR3 comprises 17 residues. Unmatched junction bases numbered 8, after V lost 4 bases and J lost 4 bases. The CDR3 spells CASSSRTSGRLADTQYF. The CDR3 DNA follows: TGTGCCAGCAGTTCGAGGACTAGCGGGAGACTAGCAGATACGCAGTATTTT.

This clonotype showed up just a few times. The chain combines TRBV9 with TRBJ2-1, with 10 bases identical to TRBD2. There are 14 residues in the CDR3. V gave up 4 bases and J gave up 5 bases; unmatched junction bases: 3. Germline V lookup: CDR1 SGDLS, CDR2 YYNGEE. CDR3 sequence reads: CASSTSGRDNEQFF. The CDR3 nucleotides are TGTGCCAGCAGCACCAGCGGGAGGGACAATGAGCAGTTCTTC.

The J gene is TRBJ2-1, the V gene TRBV19, with D tentatively TRBD2 (5 bases). Germline loops: CDR1 LNHDA, CDR2 SQIVND (reference sequence). The V end lost 0 bases, the J end lost 6 bases, and 15 bases lay between the germline ends. CDR3 length: 16 residues. CDR3 amino acids: CASSIERRGSGNEQFF. The DNA for the CDR3 is TGTGCCAGTAGTATAGAAAGAAGAGGGAGTGGCAATGAGCAGTTCTTC.

This clonotype was detected a few times. V gene TRBV28 combines with J gene TRBJ1-1, with 8 bases aligning to TRBD1. The CDR3 sequence is 15 residues long. V trimming: 5 bases; J trimming: 1 base; junction bases outside the gene matches: 6. In germline, CDR1 is MDHEN, CDR2 SYDVKM. DNA of the CDR3: TGTGCCAGCAGTACTATGGACAGGGAGAACACTGAAGCTTTCTTT. Translating it yields CASSTMDRENTEAFF.

This clonotype was observed at least ten times. This chain joins TRBV5-1 and TRBJ1-2; the match to TRBD1 covers 9 bases. Germline V CDR1 and CDR2: SGHRS, YFSETQ. Germline trimming cut 4 bases from V and 3 bases from J; bases unmatched to any gene: 10. The CDR3 sequence is 16 residues long. CDR3 DNA: TGCGCCAGCAGCCCCTCCCGGACAGGGGTCTACTATGGCTACACCTTC. Its translation: CASSPSRTGVYYGYTF.

Ten or more counts support this clonotype. The chain is built from TRBV6-1 and TRBJ2-7, with a weak D call TRBD1 (6 bases). V was shortened by 8 bases and J by 1 base, with 12 bases between the two germline ends. This CDR3 contains 13 residues. The germline CDR1 and CDR2 sequences are MNHNS and SASEGT. The CDR3 region has the DNA TGTGCCAGCGGGGGCCCTTCATCCTACGAGCAGTACTTC. Translating it yields CASGGPSSYEQYF.

This clonotype has just a few counts. The chain carries TRBV5-1 and TRBJ2-6; D assignment may be TRBD1 or TRBD2 (5 bases each). This CDR3 has 16 residues. Per the germline V gene, CDR1 is SGHRS and CDR2 is YFSETQ. V was shortened by 0 bases and J by 4 bases, with 11 bases between the two germline ends. The CDR3 sequence: CASSLGPGAGANVLTF. CDR3 sequence (DNA): TGCGCCAGCAGCTTGGGGCCCGGGGCCGGGGCCAACGTCCTGACTTTC.

The chain recombines TRBV27 with TRBJ2-7; a possible D gene is TRBD1 (6 bases). The V and J ends lost 3 bases and 7 bases respectively, with 13 bases between them. The CDR3 extends over 13 amino acids. The germline gives CDR1 MNHEY, CDR2 SMNVEV (reference sequence). The CDR3 DNA sequence: TGTGCCAGCAGTTTTCTGGGGGCCTTTGAGCAGTACTTC. It specifies CASSFLGAFEQYF.

The sample holds many counts of this clonotype. The V gene is TRBV12-3 or TRBV12-4, the J gene TRBJ2-3; D is undetermined. This CDR3 spans 14 amino acids. Trimming removed 6 bases from V and 2 bases from J, with 12 bases in between. CDR3 nucleotide sequence: TGTGCCAGCAGGCTAGGATGGTCCACAGATACGCAGTATTTT. Translation gives CASRLGWSTDTQYF.

In this sample, this clonotype turned up many times. The CDR3 coding sequence is TGTGCCAGCAGCTTAACCTCACAGGTTGAAGCTTTCTTT. Its translation: CASSLTSQVEAFF. J is TRBJ1-1 and V is TRBV7-3; weak D call: TRBD1 (5 bases). This CDR3 comprises 13 residues. Germline V gives CDR1 SGHTA, CDR2 FQGTGA. Trimming shortened V by 0 bases and J by 7 bases, and 9 bases separated the two germline ends. Full variable domain (outside the CDR3, taken from reference TRBV7-3 and TRBJ1-1): GAGVSQTPSNKVTEKGKYVELRCDPISGHTALYWYRQSLGQGPEFLIYFQGTGAADDSGLPNDRFFAVRPEGSVSTLKIQRTERGDSAVYLCASSLTSQVEAFFGQGTRLTVV.